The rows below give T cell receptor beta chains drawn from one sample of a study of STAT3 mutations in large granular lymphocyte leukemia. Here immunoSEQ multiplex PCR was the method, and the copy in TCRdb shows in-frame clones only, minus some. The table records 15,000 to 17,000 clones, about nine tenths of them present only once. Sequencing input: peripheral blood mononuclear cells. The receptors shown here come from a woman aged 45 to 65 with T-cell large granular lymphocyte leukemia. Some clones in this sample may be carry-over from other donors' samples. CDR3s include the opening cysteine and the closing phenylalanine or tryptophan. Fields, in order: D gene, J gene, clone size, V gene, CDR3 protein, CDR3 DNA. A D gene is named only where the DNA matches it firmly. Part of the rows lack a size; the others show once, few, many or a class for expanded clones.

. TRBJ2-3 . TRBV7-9 CASSHTTGADTQYF TGTGCCAGCAGCCATACGACAGGAGCAGATACGCAGTATTTT
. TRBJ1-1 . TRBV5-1 CASSLTSVNTEAFF TGCGCCAGCAGCTTGACGTCAGTTAACACTGAAGCTTTCTTT
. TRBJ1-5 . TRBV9 CASSPPRVQEGEYGQPQHF TGTGCCAGCAGCCCGCCAAGGGTACAGGAGGGGGAATATGGTCAGCCCCAGCATTTT
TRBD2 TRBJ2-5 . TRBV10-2 CASSDFGGGIQETQYF TGCGCCAGCAGTGATTTTGGGGGAGGGATCCAAGAGACCCAGTACTTC
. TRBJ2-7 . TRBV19 CASSIPSYEQYF TGTGCCAGTAGTATACCCTCCTACGAGCAGTACTTC
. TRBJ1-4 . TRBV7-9 CASSLRGQEGEKLFF TGTGCCAGCAGCCTTAGAGGGCAGGAGGGCGAAAAACTGTTTTTT
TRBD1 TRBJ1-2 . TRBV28 CASSHGTAYQNYGYTF TGTGCCAGCAGCCATGGGACAGCCTATCAGAACTATGGCTACACCTTC
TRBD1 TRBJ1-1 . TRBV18 CASSPNTGGITEAFF TGTGCCAGCTCACCCAATACAGGGGGCATCACTGAAGCTTTCTTT
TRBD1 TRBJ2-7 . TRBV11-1 CASSLDRGLYEQYF TGTGCCAGCAGCCTCGACAGGGGGCTCTACGAGCAGTACTTC
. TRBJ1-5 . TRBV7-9 CASSLGVGALSNQPQHF TGTGCCAGCAGCTTAGGAGTCGGGGCTCTTAGCAATCAGCCCCAGCATTTT
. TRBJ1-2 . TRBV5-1 CASRGVGGPQEGYTF TGCGCCAGCAGGGGAGTGGGGGGGCCTCAGGAAGGCTACACCTTC
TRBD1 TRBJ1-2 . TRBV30 CAWGQGYGYYGYTF TGTGCCTGGGGACAGGGGTATGGCTACTATGGCTACACCTTC
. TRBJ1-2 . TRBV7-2 CASSLAERGYTF TGTGCCAGCAGCTTAGCAGAGAGGGGCTACACCTTC
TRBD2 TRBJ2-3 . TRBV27 CASSSRPIMGGADTQYF TGTGCCAGCAGTTCCCGCCCGATCATGGGGGGGGCAGATACGCAGTATTTT
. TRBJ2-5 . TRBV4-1 CASSQDRGGGIGETQYF TGCGCCAGCAGCCAAGACCGGGGAGGGGGAATCGGAGAGACCCAGTACTTC
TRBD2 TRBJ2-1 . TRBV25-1 CASSDPSGVYNEQFF TGTGCCAGCAGTGATCCTAGCGGGGTATACAATGAGCAGTTCTTC
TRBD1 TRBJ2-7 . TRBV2 CASSPGGYEQYF TGTGCCAGCAGCCCAGGGGGCTACGAGCAGTACTTC
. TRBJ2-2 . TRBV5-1 CASSLAATGELFF TGCGCCAGCAGCTTGGCTGCAACCGGGGAGCTGTTTTTT
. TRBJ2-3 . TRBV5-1 CASSLAEGGPSTDTQYF TGCGCCAGCAGCTTGGCCGAGGGAGGACCTAGCACAGATACGCAGTATTTT
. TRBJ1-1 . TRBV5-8 CASSPYHRVSAEAFF TGTGCCAGCAGCCCCTACCACAGGGTGTCCGCTGAAGCTTTCTTT
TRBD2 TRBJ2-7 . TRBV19 CASRPTGISSGRNYEQYF TGTGCCAGTAGGCCCACAGGGATTTCTAGCGGGAGAAACTACGAGCAGTACTTC
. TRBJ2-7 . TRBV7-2 CASSLNPTYEQYF TGTGCCAGCAGCCTTAACCCCACCTACGAGCAGTACTTC
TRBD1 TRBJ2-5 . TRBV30 CAWSLQGRETQYF TGTGCCTGGAGTCTACAGGGGAGAGAGACCCAGTACTTC
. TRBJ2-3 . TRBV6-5 CASSHWGSSTDTQYF TGTGCCAGCAGCCACTGGGGGTCTAGCACAGATACGCAGTATTTT
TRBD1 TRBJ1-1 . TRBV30 CAWSAQGAGEAFF TGTGCCTGGAGCGCCCAGGGGGCGGGTGAAGCTTTCTTT
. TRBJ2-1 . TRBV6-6 CASSYERVGLNEQFF TGTGCCAGCAGTTACGAGAGGGTGGGCCTCAATGAGCAGTTCTTC
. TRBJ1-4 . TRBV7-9 CASSLQHNEKLFF TGTGCCAGCAGCTTACAACATAATGAAAAACTGTTTTTT
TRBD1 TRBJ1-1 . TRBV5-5 CASSLAGRTGSPEAFF TGTGCCAGCAGCTTGGCTGGTCGGACAGGCTCTCCTGAAGCTTTCTTT
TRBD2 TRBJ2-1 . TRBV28 CASSSHTSGTREQFF TGTGCCAGCAGTTCACATACTAGCGGGACCCGTGAGCAGTTCTTC
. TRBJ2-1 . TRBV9 CASSTSGWYGTVPEQFF TGTGCCAGCAGCACCTCAGGTTGGTACGGGACGGTGCCCGAGCAGTTCTTC
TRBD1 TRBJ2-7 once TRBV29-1 CSVVDRASTYEQYF TGCAGCGTAGTTGACAGGGCCTCAACCTACGAGCAGTACTTC
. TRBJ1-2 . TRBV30 CAWSYNYGYTF TGTGCCTGGAGTTATAATTATGGCTACACCTTC
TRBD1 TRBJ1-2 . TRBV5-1 CASSLEGGNYGYTF TGCGCCAGCAGCTTGGAAGGGGGCAACTATGGCTACACCTTC
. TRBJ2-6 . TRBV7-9 CASTFPVSSGANVLTF TGTGCCAGCACCTTCCCCGTAAGCTCTGGGGCCAACGTCCTGACTTTC
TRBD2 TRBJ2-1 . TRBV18 CASSQKREGLYNEQFF TGTGCCAGCTCTCAAAAGCGGGAGGGCCTATACAATGAGCAGTTCTTC
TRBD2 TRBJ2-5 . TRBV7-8 CASSFSRGTSDQETQYF TGTGCCAGCAGCTTTAGTAGAGGGACTAGCGATCAAGAGACCCAGTACTTC
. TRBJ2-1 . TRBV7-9 CASSWGQYNEQFF TGTGCCAGCAGCTGGGGACAATACAATGAGCAGTTCTTC
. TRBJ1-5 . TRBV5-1 CASSLDSPNQPQHF TGCGCCAGCAGCCTGGACAGTCCCAATCAGCCCCAGCATTTT
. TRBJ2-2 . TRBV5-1 CASSVRSMNTGELFF TGCGCCAGCAGTGTGCGATCCATGAACACCGGGGAGCTGTTTTTT
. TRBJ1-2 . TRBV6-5 CASSRIGDYGYTF TGTGCCAGCAGTCGAATAGGGGACTATGGCTACACCTTC
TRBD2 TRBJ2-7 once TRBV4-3 CASSQEMSTSVPYEQYF TGCGCCAGCAGCCAAGAGATGTCTACTAGCGTACCCTACGAGCAGTACTTC
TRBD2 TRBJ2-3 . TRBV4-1 CASSSRTSATQYF TGCGCCAGCAGCAGCCGGACTAGCGCTACGCAGTATTTT
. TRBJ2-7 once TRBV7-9 CASSRQGSGQYF TGTGCCAGCAGCCGACAGGGTAGCGGGCAGTACTTC
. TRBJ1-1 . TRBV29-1 CSVEDDPRNTEAFF TGCAGCGTCGAAGACGACCCGAGGAACACTGAAGCTTTCTTT